The present T cell receptor beta chain was sequenced within a study of blood T cell repertoires in COVID-19. Turning to the study itself: Italy, Spain and the United States were the sources of the convalescent and acute COVID-19 samples. Sample material is recorded as cDNA or gDNA derived from T cells, B-cell-depleted T cells, or PBMCs.

This clone appeared once. Original processing notes: Reference gene primers were amplified, and this amplification served to estimate nucleated cell counts. Sequencing used immunoSEQ multiplex PCR; TCRdb keeps in-frame clones, though not all of them. V, J and clone size derive from that table, while D and trimming were established from the DNA sequence. Of approximately 100,000 clones in the sample, about 85% were seen once. The CDR3 is 13 amino acids. Deletions cut 2 bases from V and 4 bases from J, with 8 bases between. Per germline, CDR1 MDHEN and CDR2 SYDVKM. The clonotype originates from a woman aged 70 to 79 with acute or convalescent COVID-19. The sequenced material came from peripheral blood. The rearrangement joins TRBV28 to TRBJ2-5; D remains ambiguous. The CDR3 DNA sequence: TGTGCCAGCAGTTTAAGTCCGGGAGAGACCCAGTACTTC. This encodes CASSLSPGETQYF.